A single sample is the source of the 16 T cell receptor beta chains below, sequenced in a study of blood T cell repertoires in COVID-19. Using immunoSEQ multiplex PCR, the repertoire was profiled, and TCRdb retains in-frame clones only, with some absent. Of roughly 410,000 clones in the sample, more than 75% were seen once. Sequencing input: peripheral blood. These receptors were taken from a woman aged 60-70 years with COVID-19, enrolled during active disease.

The chain employs TRBV7-8 and TRBJ2-7; D uncertain. Germline lookup yields CDR1 SGHVS and CDR2 FQNEAQ. V lost 1 base to trimming and J lost 3 bases, with 13 bases between them. This CDR3 has 15 residues. The CDR3 reads CASSLGLAGDYEQYF. CDR3 sequence (DNA): TGTGCCAGCAGCTTAGGCTTAGCCGGAGACTACGAGCAGTACTTC.

This clone was observed at least ten times. CDR3 sequence (DNA): TGTGCCACCCTGGGACCGGGAGACCCTAACTATGGCTACACCTTC. Residues: CATLGPGDPNYGYTF. The V gene is TRBV28, the J gene TRBJ1-2; tentative D call: TRBD1 (5 bases). V gave up 10 bases and J gave up 0 bases, with 18 bases separating them. The CDR3 is made up of 15 amino acids. Germline CDR1 MDHEN, CDR2 SYDVKM.

The V call is TRBV27, the J call TRBJ1-2, with 9 bases aligning to TRBD1. J gave up 3 bases and V 5 bases, and 7 bases lay outside the gene matches. Germline V gene lookup returns CDR1 MNHEY and CDR2 SMNVEV (reference sequence). The CDR3 has 15 amino acids. This CDR3 reads CASSTGTGGDYGYTF. The DNA of the CDR3 is TGTGCCAGCAGTACCGGTACAGGGGGCGACTATGGCTACACCTTC.

The rearrangement joins TRBV6-6 to TRBJ1-1; D is perhaps TRBD1 (5 bases). Trimming removed 0 bases from V and 5 bases from J, with 13 bases in between. Germline CDR1 and CDR2: MNHNY and SVGAGI (reference sequence). This CDR3 spans 15 amino acids. The CDR3 loop is CASSYSGQRMTEAFF. Written as DNA, the CDR3 is TGTGCCAGCAGTTACTCGGGGCAGAGGATGACTGAAGCTTTCTTT.

This clone came up a few times. This chain links TRBV6-5 with TRBJ1-5, with D unclear. Deletions cut 10 bases from V and 3 bases from J, with 19 bases between. This CDR3 has 15 amino acids. Germline CDR1 reads MNHEY; CDR2 reads SVGAGI. The CDR3 sequence is CATTRTWGDNQPQHF. The CDR3 DNA reads TGTGCCACCACAAGGACGTGGGGAGACAATCAGCCCCAGCATTTT.

This rearrangement joins TRBV19 to TRBJ2-1; 12 bases agree with TRBD2. Germline assignment: CDR1 LNHDA and CDR2 SQIVND (reference sequence). V lost 4 bases to trimming and J lost 4 bases; unmatched junction nucleotides: 8. This CDR3 is built from 17 residues. The CDR3 DNA reads TGTGCCAGTAGTACACGACTAGCGGGGGTCATATACAATGAGCAGTTCTTC. Protein product: CASSTRLAGVIYNEQFF.

V and J are TRBV18 and TRBJ1-2, with D maybe TRBD1 (6 bases). The CDR3 runs to 14 residues. CDR1 is KGHSH and CDR2 is LQKENI in the germline V gene. Trimming removed 0 bases at V and 4 bases at J, with 9 bases between. The CDR3 sequence is CASSPPGAPYGYTF. As DNA, the CDR3 is TGTGCCAGCTCACCACCGGGGGCTCCCTATGGCTACACCTTC.

The chain employs TRBV5-1 and TRBJ1-6; D is unresolved. CDR3 size: 15 residues. CDR1 and CDR2 from the germline V gene are SGHRS and YFSETQ. Trimming pared 0 bases from V and 7 bases from J, leaving 11 bases between. DNA for the CDR3: TGCGCCAGCAGCTTGGACAGAACTGGGAATTCACCCCTCCACTTT. As protein: CASSLDRTGNSPLHF.

This clone was recorded once. V and J are TRBV5-4 and TRBJ1-2; 10 bases match TRBD1. Germline-derived CDR1 and CDR2 are SGHNT and YYREEE (reference sequence). V was clipped by 0 bases and J by 7 bases; unmatched bases: 9. The CDR3 contains 16 residues. CDR3 in amino acids: CASSLAGDRGRIGYTF. CDR3 sequence (DNA): TGTGCCAGCAGCTTGGCCGGAGACAGGGGGCGTATTGGCTACACCTTC. Based on the CDR3 plus reference TRBV5-4 and TRBJ1-2, the full variable domain is ETGVTQSPTHLIKTRGQQVTLRCSSQSGHNTVSWYQQALGQGPQFIFQYYREEENGRGNFPPRFSGLQFPNYSSELNVNALELDDSALYLCASSLAGDRGRIGYTFGSGTRLTVV.

This chain links TRBV18 with TRBJ1-5; 8 positions agree with TRBD1. In germline, CDR1 is KGHSH, CDR2 LQKENI. CDR3 length: 14 residues. With V trimmed by 8 bases and J by 10 bases, 13 bases remained unmatched. The CDR3: CASAGQGRINPQHF. The CDR3 bases are TGTGCCAGCGCAGGACAGGGTAGGATTAACCCCCAGCATTTT.

The chain links TRBV4-2 to TRBJ1-1, with 9 bases fitting TRBD1. From germline, CDR1 is LGHNA and CDR2 YNFKEQ. The CDR3 is 17 residues long. V was clipped by 4 bases and J by 6 bases; unmatched bases: 15. The CDR3 region is CASSPISWGDRASEAFF. The CDR3 bases are TGTGCCAGCAGCCCCATCAGCTGGGGGGACAGGGCTTCTGAAGCTTTCTTT.

This rearrangement joins TRBV5-1 to TRBJ2-5, with unresolved D. The CDR3 totals 13 residues. Germline V gene data show CDR1 as SGHRS and CDR2 as YFSETQ. V was cut by 0 bases and J by 5 bases, with 8 bases left in between. CDR3 DNA sequence: TGCGCCAGCAGCTTGGTGATCGGGGAGACCCAGTACTTC. Protein: CASSLVIGETQYF.

This clone appeared a single time. DNA for the CDR3: TGTGCCAGCAGTTTTACAGGGAGTAGGGAGACCCAGTACTTC. This encodes CASSFTGSRETQYF. V and J are TRBV6-5 and TRBJ2-5; D might be TRBD1 (6 bases). The CDR3 loop spans 14 amino acids. The germline CDR1 and CDR2 sequences are MNHEY and SVGAGI. Trimming removed 4 bases at V and 5 bases at J, with 14 bases between.

The rearrangement joins TRBV21-1 to TRBJ2-4; the table calls TRBD1, which could not be checked here. TRBV21-1 is tagged as a pseudogene. The length of the CDR3 is 16 residues. CDR3 sequence (DNA): TGTGCCAGCAGCACTCAGGGGGCGGGAGCCAAAAACATTCAGTACTTC. Residues: CASSTQGAGAKNIQYF.

The genes are TRBV12-3 or TRBV12-4 and TRBJ2-1; D perhaps matches TRBD1 (5 bases). Trimming stripped 2 bases from V and 7 bases from J, with 9 bases between. There are 13 residues in the CDR3. In DNA form, the CDR3 reads TGTGCCAGCAGTTTAATGCAGGGTAATGAGCAGTTCTTC. Its protein is CASSLMQGNEQFF.

The chain carries TRBV3-1 (or the pseudogene TRBV3-2) and TRBJ1-5; weak D call: TRBD1 (5 bases). Germline CDR1 LGHDT, CDR2 YNNKEL (reference sequence). The CDR3 extends over 13 amino acids. Deletions cut 4 bases from V and 6 bases from J, with 10 bases between. This chain's CDR3 is CASSLGGGQPQHF. CDR3 DNA: TGTGCCAGCAGCCTCGGGGGTGGTCAGCCCCAGCATTTT.